This TCR beta chain appears in the sequencing data of a study of T cells in Graves' hyperthyroidism and ophthalmopathy. The study defined stable Graves' hyperthyroidism as no ophthalmopathy progression within 18 months. Newly diagnosed patients aged 18 to 65 had hyperthyroidism of under 2 months' duration. Findings and caveats of the study: With a median lead of approximately 6 months before onset, the model predicted ophthalmopathy. Also found in blood were most expanded thyroid clonotypes above 0.001.

This CDR3 has 14 amino acids. CDR1 is MNHNS, CDR2 SASEGT, per germline. Germline trimming cut 6 bases from V and 8 bases from J; bases unmatched to any gene: 7. The TCR beta CDR3 regions underwent amplification using RNA transcripts as the source. First-round RT-PCR of the TCR CDR3 relied on the HTBI primer set. MiXCR was run by TCRdb on the multiplex PCR reads, yielding one entry per CDR3 protein. In the table there are hundreds of thousands of distinct CDR3 sequences, 16% of which are singletons. This clonotype has ten or more counts. Its antigen is unidentified. J is TRBJ1-2 and V is TRBV6-1; 12 bases agree with TRBD1. The clonotype originates from a woman younger than 35 with Graves' hyperthyroidism. Sequenced: blood. The CDR3 nucleotides read TGTGCCAGCAGGCAAGGGACAGGGGGCAACGGCTACACCTTC. Translation gives CASRQGTGGNGYTF.